These T cell receptor beta chains were read from a single sample in a study of shared clonotypes between healthy human individuals. TCRdb keeps only in-frame clones here, not all; method: immunoSEQ multiplex PCR. The table includes around 2,000,000 clones, about 95% detected once. Sequencing used naive CD8+ T cells sorted from blood. These receptors were collected from a man aged 18-30 years in good health. Each CDR3 is given with its conserved first and last residue. Fields, in order: CDR3 DNA, CDR3 protein, D gene, clone size, J gene, V gene. The D gene is left open where the match is weak. Expanded clones are given a class, and other clones once, few, many or no size at all.

TGTGCCTGGAGTGTACTACAGGGAAAGGAAGCTTTCTTT	CAWSVLQGKEAFF	.	.	TRBJ1-1	TRBV30
TGCGCCAGCAGTGAGTTAGGAGCAACTAATGAAAAACTGTTTTTT	CASSELGATNEKLFF	.	.	TRBJ1-4	TRBV10-2
TGTGCCACCAGCCACCCCGGCGAGGGGACCTCCTACGAGCAGTACTTC	CATSHPGEGTSYEQYF	.	.	TRBJ2-7	TRBV15
TGTGCCAGCAGCGCCCTCGGGGGGCAGACCTATGGCTACACCTTC	CASSALGGQTYGYTF	.	.	TRBJ1-2	TRBV6-1
TGTGCCTGGAGTTTGGGAAATGAGCAGTTCTTC	CAWSLGNEQFF	.	.	TRBJ2-1	TRBV30
TGTGCCAGCAGTTCAGGATGGTTCAACGAGCAGTACTTC	CASSSGWFNEQYF	.	.	TRBJ2-7	TRBV27
TGTGCCAGCAGTTACTCGTCCGCAGGTGCCACTGAAGCTTTCTTT	CASSYSSAGATEAFF	.	few	TRBJ1-1	TRBV6-5
TGTGCCAGCAGCTTAAGGGTACCCGGGGAGCTGTTTTTT	CASSLRVPGELFF	.	.	TRBJ2-2	TRBV7-3
TGTGCCAGCAGTATTATAGGTGCTGAGGGAGCGGGGGAGCAGTACTTC	CASSIIGAEGAGEQYF	TRBD2	.	TRBJ2-7	TRBV27
TGTGCCAGCAGCCCGGGACAGGGTAATTCACCCCTCCACTTT	CASSPGQGNSPLHF	TRBD1	.	TRBJ1-6	TRBV13
TGCAGCGTTGAAAGGGGAGGGGCAGCTTTCTTT	CSVERGGAAFF	.	.	TRBJ1-1	TRBV29-1
TGCGCCAGCAGCCAAGATAGGCAAGTAACCTACGAGCAGTACTTC	CASSQDRQVTYEQYF	.	.	TRBJ2-7	TRBV4-3
TGCGCCAGCAGTCGTGACGGGAGGGAGAACGAGCAGTACTTC	CASSRDGRENEQYF	TRBD2	.	TRBJ2-7	TRBV4-1
TGCGCCAGCAGCGAGGACAGTACCTACGAGCAGTACTTC	CASSEDSTYEQYF	.	.	TRBJ2-7	TRBV5-1
TGTGCCAGCAGCCAAGATCCTGGACAGGGGGCTGGCTACACCTTC	CASSQDPGQGAGYTF	TRBD1	.	TRBJ1-2	TRBV4-2